The clone carrying this TCR beta chain showed up many times. This record belongs to a study of early T cells in non-severe SARS-CoV-2 infection. Germline CDR1 is MDHEN and CDR2 is SYDVKM. The V gene end was trimmed by 7 bases and the J gene end by 7 bases; junction bases not matched to a gene: 8. The CDR3 is 13 amino acids. TCRdb processed the 5' RACE reads anew with MiXCR; each CDR3 protein has one entry. The table shows tens of thousands of distinct CDR3 sequences, with roughly 5.4% occurring only once. The chain is built from TRBV28 and TRBJ2-5; 8 positions agree with TRBD2. The TCR originated in an adult who was a healthcare worker with PCR-confirmed SARS-CoV-2 infection or an uninfected control (not recorded which). The sequenced sample was whole blood. The CDR3 region is CASTGSGAGTQYF. CDR3 coding DNA: TGTGCCAGCACGGGTAGCGGGGCGGGGACCCAGTACTTC.